This T cell receptor beta chain was sequenced during a study of regulatory T cells in long-lasting Graves disease. Findings of the study overall: Persistent disease favored TRBV28, TRBJ1-2 and TRBJ2-5.

For TCR beta, libraries came from iRepertoire HTBI primers and Arm-PCR of CDR3 regions. TCRdb re-called the multiplex PCR reads with MiXCR, one entry per CDR3 protein. This repertoire shows about 450,000 distinct CDR3 sequences, 11% to 15% found once; its top ten account for over 15%. Time point reported: newly diagnosed GD, antithyroid drugs for less than 3 months. The authors made the TCR library using RNA they extracted from PBMCs. The germline V gene has CDR1 WNHNN and CDR2 SYGVQD (reference sequence). V lost 0 bases, J lost 7 bases, and 7 bases lay in between. The CDR3 sequence is 13 residues long. This clonotype has just a few counts. Its antigen is not known. The data were also submitted as part of a second study, on T cells in Graves' hyperthyroidism and ophthalmopathy. That work states: Diagnosis of hyperthyroidism was new in patients aged 18 to 65, and its duration was under 2 months. The study used the HTBI primer set for a first-round RT-PCR of the TCR CDR3.

This TCR was recovered from a woman aged 45-65 years with Graves disease. Sequenced here: peripheral blood mononuclear cells (PBMCs), sampled at new diagnosis, from a patient treated with antithyroid drugs. The gene calls are TRBV10-1 and TRBJ2-1; D is uncertain. The CDR3 nucleotides are TGCGCCAGCAGTGAGTCTAACGTGAATGAGCAGTTCTTC. Residues: CASSESNVNEQFF.